This TCR beta chain was documented in a study of post-analysis software for immune sequencing data. About the research overall: Included among the disease courses, which were recorded for the cohort, were relapsing-remitting, secondary progressive and progressive-relapsing multiple sclerosis.

Every TCR beta cDNA library bore unique molecular identifiers. TCRdb analysed the PCR reads with MiXCR anew, one entry per CDR3 protein. The sample records approximately 660,000 distinct CDR3 sequences, approximately 59% being singletons. Overall study findings and caveats: TRBV5-6, TRBV5-1 and TRBV20-1 belonged to a set of five TRBV segments that were more frequent in patients than controls.

The CDR3 loop spans 14 amino acids. Germline trimming cut 2 bases from V and 5 bases from J; bases unmatched to any gene: 5. On this clonotype: Antigen: not known.

This TCR was recovered from a girl aged 2-10 years with multiple sclerosis. The rearrangement links TRBV12-3 or TRBV12-4 to TRBJ2-7; 8 nucleotides align to TRBD1. The sequencing input was blood. The CDR3: CASSLFGQGNEQYF. CDR3 DNA sequence: TGTGCCAGCAGTTTATTCGGACAGGGCAACGAGCAGTACTTC.